This is a list of T cell receptor beta chains from one sample in a study of regulatory and conventional T cells in RAG deficiency. Some clones are missing from TCRdb's copy, which holds only in-frame ones; the method was immunoSEQ multiplex PCR. The data hold 10,000 to 15,000 clones, with 94% observed a single time. These sequences were also reported in another study, on regulatory T cells.

Sample: CD127- CD25+ CD4+ Tregs sorted from blood. Source of these receptors: a human donor in good health. Both conserved end residues are part of each CDR3. A D gene is named only where the DNA matches it firmly.

len | j_gene | d_gene | v_gene | CDR3nt | CDR3aa
15 | TRBJ1-4 | NA | TRBV19 | TGTGCCAGTAGCGTAAACAGCCTGCTTAATGAAAAACTGTTTTTT | CASSVNSLLNEKLFF
15 | TRBJ2-4 | NA | TRBV2 | TGTGCCAGCAGTGGGCTCCTGCTAGGCAAAAACATTCAGTACTTC | CASSGLLLGKNIQYF
18 | TRBJ1-2 | NA | TRBV4-1 | TGCGCCAGCAGCCAAGCTCGTGTCACAGGGCCCTTGATCTATGGCTACACCTTC | CASSQARVTGPLIYGYTF
17 | TRBJ1-2 | TRBD1 | TRBV2 | TGTGCCAGCAGTGAAGCGCCCGGGACAGGGTCAATCAGGGGCTACACCTTC | CASSEAPGTGSIRGYTF
17 | TRBJ2-1 | TRBD2 | TRBV11-2 | TGTGCCAGCAGCTTAGGGAGGGCGGGGGGTCGGTGGAATGAGCAGTTCTTC | CASSLGRAGGRWNEQFF
14 | TRBJ1-2 | NA | TRBV5-1 | TGCGCCAGCAGCTTGGCAGACAGGTTGGGTGGCTACACCTTC | CASSLADRLGGYTF
13 | TRBJ1-1 | NA | TRBV6-6 | TGTGCCAGCAGTTACAAGACGGGTTTTGAAGCTTTCTTT | CASSYKTGFEAFF
14 | TRBJ1-6 | NA | TRBV7-9 | TGTGCCAGCAGCTTAGCTCCGACAGGCTCACCCCTCCACTTT | CASSLAPTGSPLHF
17 | TRBJ2-3 | TRBD2 | TRBV6-1 | TGTGCCAGCAGCGAATCCGGACTAGCGGGGGGGCTGGATACGCAGTATTTT | CASSESGLAGGLDTQYF
17 | TRBJ2-3 | TRBD2 | TRBV5-1 | TGCGCCAGCAGCTTGGGTAGCGGGGGGCCTAGCACAGATACGCAGTATTTT | CASSLGSGGPSTDTQYF
14 | TRBJ1-1 | TRBD1 | TRBV18 | TGTGCCAGCTCAATAACGGACAGGGGTACTGAAGCTTTCTTT | CASSITDRGTEAFF
11 | TRBJ1-4 | NA | TRBV29-1 | TGCAGCGTTGACAGGGGTGAAAAACTGTTTTTT | CSVDRGEKLFF
14 | TRBJ1-2 | NA | TRBV7-9 | TGTGCCAGCAGCTTAGGGGGCCTTATCGATGGCTACACCTTC | CASSLGGLIDGYTF